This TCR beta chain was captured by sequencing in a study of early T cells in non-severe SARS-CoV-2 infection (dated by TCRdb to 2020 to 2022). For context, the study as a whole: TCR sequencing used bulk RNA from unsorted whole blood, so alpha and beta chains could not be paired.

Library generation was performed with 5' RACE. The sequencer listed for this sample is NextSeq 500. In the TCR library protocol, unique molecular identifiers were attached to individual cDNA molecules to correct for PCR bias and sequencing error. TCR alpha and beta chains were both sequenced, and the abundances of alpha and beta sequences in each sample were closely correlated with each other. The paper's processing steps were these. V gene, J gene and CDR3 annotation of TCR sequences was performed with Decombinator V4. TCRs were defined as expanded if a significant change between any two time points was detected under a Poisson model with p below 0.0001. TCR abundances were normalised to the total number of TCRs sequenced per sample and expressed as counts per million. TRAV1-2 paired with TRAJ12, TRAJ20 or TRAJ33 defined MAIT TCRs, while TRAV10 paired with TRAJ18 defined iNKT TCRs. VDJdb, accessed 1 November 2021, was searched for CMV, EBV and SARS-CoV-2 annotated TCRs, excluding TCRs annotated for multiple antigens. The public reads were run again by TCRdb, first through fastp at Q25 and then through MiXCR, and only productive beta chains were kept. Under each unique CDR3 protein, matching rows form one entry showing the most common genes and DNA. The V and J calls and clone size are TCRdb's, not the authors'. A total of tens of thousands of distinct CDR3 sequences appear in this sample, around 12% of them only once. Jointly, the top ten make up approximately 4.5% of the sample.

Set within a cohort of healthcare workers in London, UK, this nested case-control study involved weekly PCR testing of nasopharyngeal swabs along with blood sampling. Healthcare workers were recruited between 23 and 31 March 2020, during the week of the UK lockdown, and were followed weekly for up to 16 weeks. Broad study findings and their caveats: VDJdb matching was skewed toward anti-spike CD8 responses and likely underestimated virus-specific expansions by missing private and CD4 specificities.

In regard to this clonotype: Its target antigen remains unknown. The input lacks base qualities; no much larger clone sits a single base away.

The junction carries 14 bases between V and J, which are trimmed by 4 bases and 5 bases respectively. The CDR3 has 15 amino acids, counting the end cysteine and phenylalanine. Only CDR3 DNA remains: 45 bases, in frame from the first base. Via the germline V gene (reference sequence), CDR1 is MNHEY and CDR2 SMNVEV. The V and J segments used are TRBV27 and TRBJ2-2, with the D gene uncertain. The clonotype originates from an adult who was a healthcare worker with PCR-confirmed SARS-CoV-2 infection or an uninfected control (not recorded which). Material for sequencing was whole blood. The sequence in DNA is TGTGCCAGCAGTTCGGCGGAAGACCTGACCGGGGAGCTGTTTTTT. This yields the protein CASSSAEDLTGELFF.